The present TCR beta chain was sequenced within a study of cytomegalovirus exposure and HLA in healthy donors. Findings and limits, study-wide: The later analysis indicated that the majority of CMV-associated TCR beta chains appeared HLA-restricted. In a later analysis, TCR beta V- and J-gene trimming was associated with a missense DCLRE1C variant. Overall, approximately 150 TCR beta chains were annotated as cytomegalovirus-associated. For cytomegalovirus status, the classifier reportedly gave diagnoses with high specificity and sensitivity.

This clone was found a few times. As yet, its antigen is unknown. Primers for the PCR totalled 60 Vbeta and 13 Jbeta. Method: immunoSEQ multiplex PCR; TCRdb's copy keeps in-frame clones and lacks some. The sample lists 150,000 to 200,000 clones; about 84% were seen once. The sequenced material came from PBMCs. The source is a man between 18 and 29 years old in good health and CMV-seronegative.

The CDR3 spells CASSQRLGGSGDTDTQYF. The CDR3 DNA sequence: TGTGCCAGCAGCCAGAGATTGGGCGGTAGCGGAGACACAGATACGCAGTATTTT. This chain links TRBV5-4 with TRBJ2-3; a weak D match, TRBD2 (6 bases). The V end lost 4 bases, the J end lost 2 bases, and 23 bases lay between the germline ends. The germline V gene has CDR1 SGHNT and CDR2 YYREEE (reference sequence). The CDR3 extends over 18 amino acids.